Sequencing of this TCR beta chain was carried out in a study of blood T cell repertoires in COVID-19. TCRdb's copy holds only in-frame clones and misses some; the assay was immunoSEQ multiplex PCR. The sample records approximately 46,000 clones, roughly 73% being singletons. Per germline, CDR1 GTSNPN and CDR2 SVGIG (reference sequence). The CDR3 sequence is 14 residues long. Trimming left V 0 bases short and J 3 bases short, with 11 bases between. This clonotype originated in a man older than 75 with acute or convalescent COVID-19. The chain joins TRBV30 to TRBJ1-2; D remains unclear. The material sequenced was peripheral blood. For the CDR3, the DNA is TGTGCCTGGAGTGTACACGGGTGGGACTATGGCTACACCTTC. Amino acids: CAWSVHGWDYGYTF.